The 30 T cell receptor beta chains reported below all come from one sample, sequenced in a study of cytomegalovirus exposure and HLA in healthy donors. Assay used: immunoSEQ multiplex PCR; TCRdb lists only in-frame clones, some missing. Among a few hundred thousand clones, 90% were seen once, and the ten largest hold roughly 3%. Sequencing was done on a sample of PBMCs. All receptors derive from a young woman in good health and CMV-seronegative.

The rearrangement links TRBV5-1 to TRBJ2-1; D assignment may be TRBD1 or TRBD2 (6 bases each). The CDR3 runs to 13 residues. V was shortened by 6 bases and J by 7 bases, with 14 bases between the two germline ends. CDR1 is SGHRS, CDR2 YFSETQ, per germline. The CDR3 DNA follows: TGCGCCAGCACTCTTGGAGGGGGTAATGAGCAGTTCTTC. Its protein product is CASTLGGGNEQFF. The full variable domain, in which reference TRBV5-1 and TRBJ2-1 provide the parts outside the CDR3, is KAGVTQTPRYLIKTRGQQVTLSCSPISGHRSVSWYQQTPGQGLQFLFEYFSETQRNKGNFPGRFSGRQFSNSRSEMNVSTLELGDSALYLCASTLGGGNEQFFGPGTRLTVL.

V usage is TRBV27 and J usage is TRBJ2-1; the match to TRBD2 covers 13 bases. The germline gives CDR1 MNHEY, CDR2 SMNVEV (reference sequence). The CDR3 is made up of 15 amino acids. Trimming at V came to 6 bases and at J to 4 bases, leaving 3 bases not matched to a gene. The CDR3 coding sequence is TGTGCCAGCAGCCGACTAGCGGGGGGTTACAATGAGCAGTTCTTC. Translated: CASSRLAGGYNEQFF.

This chain connects TRBV2 to TRBJ2-5; D ambiguous. The V end lost 1 base, the J end lost 4 bases, and 16 bases lay between the germline ends. Germline-derived CDR1 and CDR2 are SNHLY and FYNNEI. The CDR3 runs to 16 residues. CDR3 sequence: CASSEGDPLPGETQYF. The CDR3 bases are TGTGCCAGCAGTGAAGGGGATCCCCTCCCAGGAGAGACCCAGTACTTC.

The rearrangement uses TRBV14 and TRBJ2-5; the D gene is possibly TRBD1 (5 bases). Germline CDR1 is SGHDN and CDR2 is FVKESK. V lost 0 bases and J 4 bases, leaving 12 bases between the germline ends. The CDR3 extends over 15 amino acids. CDR3 residues: CASSQDLGRAETQYF. The CDR3 coding sequence is TGTGCCAGCAGCCAAGATCTCGGCAGGGCAGAGACCCAGTACTTC.

The genes are TRBV15 and TRBJ1-4; 7 nucleotides match TRBD1. Germline V CDR1 and CDR2: LNHNV, YYDKDF (reference sequence). The CDR3 is 15 residues long. The trim removed 3 bases at V and 4 bases at J, leaving 5 bases unmatched. CDR3 residues: CATSSTGVGNEKLFF. The CDR3 DNA reads TGTGCCACCAGCAGTACAGGGGTTGGTAATGAAAAACTGTTTTTT.

V and J are TRBV28 and TRBJ2-2; D not certain. The germline V and J ends were trimmed by 2 bases and 7 bases, with 11 bases remaining between them. The CDR3 loop spans 14 amino acids. CDR1 and CDR2 from the germline V gene are MDHEN and SYDVKM. This CDR3 is CASSLGRSGGELFF. As DNA, the CDR3 is TGTGCCAGCAGTTTAGGGCGGAGTGGCGGGGAGCTGTTTTTT.

The genes are TRBV15 and TRBJ2-7, with D possibly being TRBD2 (6 bases). Germline V CDR1 and CDR2: LNHNV, YYDKDF (reference sequence). This CDR3 is 15 amino acids long. V shed 0 bases and J shed 1 base, with 10 bases lying between them. The CDR3 here is CATSRERDPSYEQYF. In DNA form, the CDR3 reads TGTGCCACCAGCAGAGAGCGGGATCCGTCCTACGAGCAGTACTTC.

The chain couples TRBV2 to TRBJ1-1; perhaps TRBD1 as D (6 bases). Germline V CDR1 and CDR2: SNHLY, FYNNEI. V lost 5 bases, J lost 1 base, and 8 bases lay in between. CDR3 length: 13 amino acids. CDR3 coding DNA: TGTGCCAGCAGTCTGGGACAGAACACTGAAGCTTTCTTT. It yields the protein CASSLGQNTEAFF.

V and J are TRBV5-4 and TRBJ2-7; TRBD2 matches at 14 bases. Germline CDR1 SGHNT, CDR2 YYREEE (reference sequence). With 4 bases clipped from V and 3 bases from J, the junction kept 3 bases outside the gene matches. The CDR3 has 15 amino acids. CDR3 sequence (DNA): TGTGCCAGCAGCGGGACTAGCGGGAGCCTCTACGAGCAGTACTTC. Protein product: CASSGTSGSLYEQYF.

This clone showed up just a few times. The chain couples TRBV18 to TRBJ2-1; 9 positions match TRBD2. V was pared by 4 bases and J by 1 base, with 8 bases of the junction left unmatched. The CDR3 runs to 17 residues. Looked up from germline, CDR1 is KGHSH and CDR2 is LQKENI. CDR3 sequence (DNA): TGTGCCAGCTCACGATACAGCCTAGCGGGGTCCTACAATGAGCAGTTCTTC. Translation: CASSRYSLAGSYNEQFF.

The CDR3 loop is CASRVGHSNQPQHF. The DNA of the CDR3 is TGTGCCAGCAGAGTAGGGCATAGCAATCAGCCCCAGCATTTT. This chain links TRBV2 with TRBJ1-5, with D hard to call. CDR1 SNHLY and CDR2 FYNNEI come from the germline V gene. The V end lost 6 bases, the J end lost 0 bases, and 9 bases lay between the germline ends. This CDR3 comprises 14 residues.

The V call is TRBV25-1, the J call TRBJ2-3; 8 nucleotides line up with TRBD2. Germline V gene lookup returns CDR1 MGHDK and CDR2 SYGVNS. The CDR3 sequence is 17 residues long. With V trimmed by 1 base and J by 5 bases, 11 bases remained unmatched. This CDR3 reads CASSEWAGGRREDTQYF. The CDR3 DNA reads TGTGCCAGCAGTGAATGGGCAGGCGGGAGGCGGGAAGATACGCAGTATTTT.

The chain carries TRBV5-1 and TRBJ2-7; D remains unclear. Per the germline V gene, CDR1 is SGHRS and CDR2 is YFSETQ. CDR3 size: 16 residues. The ends were cut back, 0 bases at V and 0 bases at J, with 13 bases in the middle. The CDR3 bases are TGCGCCAGCAGCTTGGGGCCGGCGGTAAGCTCCTACGAGCAGTACTTC. This sequence encodes CASSLGPAVSSYEQYF.

The chain uses TRBV7-3 and TRBJ2-1; 8 nucleotides match TRBD1. This CDR3 is 15 amino acids long. Germline V gene sequence: CDR1 SGHTA, CDR2 FQGTGA. The J segment lost 7 bases and the V segment lost 1 base, leaving 6 bases of the junction unmatched. The CDR3 protein is CASSLSTGGRNEQFF. The CDR3 coding sequence is TGTGCCAGCAGCTTAAGTACAGGGGGAAGGAATGAGCAGTTCTTC. The variable domain in full, completed from reference TRBV7-3 and TRBJ2-1, reads GAGVSQTPSNKVTEKGKYVELRCDPISGHTALYWYRQSLGQGPEFLIYFQGTGAADDSGLPNDRFFAVRPEGSVSTLKIQRTERGDSAVYLCASSLSTGGRNEQFFGPGTRLTVL.

The gene calls are TRBV11-2 and TRBJ2-7; D uncertain. Between the trimmed V and J ends, which lost 5 bases and 3 bases, there was a span of 17 bases. The CDR3 length is 15 residues. CDR1 and CDR2 from the germline V gene are SGHAT and FQNNGV. CDR3 in amino acids: CASSSPLVADYEQYF. The CDR3 region has the DNA TGTGCCAGCAGCAGCCCCCTCGTGGCGGACTACGAGCAGTACTTC.

The chain employs TRBV10-3 and TRBJ2-1; 8 bases line up with TRBD2. The V gene end was trimmed by 6 bases and the J gene end by 0 bases; junction bases not matched to a gene: 4. The CDR3 has 15 amino acids. Germline CDR1 and CDR2: ENHRY and SYGVKD. This CDR3 is CAIRMSGSSYNEQFF. CDR3 coding DNA: TGTGCCATCAGGATGAGCGGGAGCTCCTACAATGAGCAGTTCTTC.

This clone has just one count. The rearrangement links TRBV9 to TRBJ1-2; D ambiguous. The CDR3 sequence is 12 residues long. CDR1 and CDR2 from the germline V gene are SGDLS and YYNGEE. Trimming cost V 3 bases and J 9 bases, with 12 bases left between them. In nucleotides, the CDR3 is TGTGCCAGCAGCGAGTCGTCTACTAGCTACACCTTC. It is translated as CASSESSTSYTF.

This clone was picked up a small number of times. The genes are TRBV6-1 and TRBJ2-2; no clear D gene. Per the germline V gene, CDR1 is MNHNS and CDR2 is SASEGT. Trimming took 2 bases from V and 8 from J, leaving 9 bases between them. This CDR3 has 13 amino acids. CDR3 coding DNA: TGTGCCAGCAGTGAACTCAGTATAGGGGAGCTGTTTTTT. Translating it yields CASSELSIGELFF.

V gene TRBV6-1 combines with J gene TRBJ2-7; D gene uncertain. Trimming took off 2 bases at V and 5 bases at J, with 10 bases between the two ends. Looked up from germline, CDR1 is MNHNS and CDR2 is SASEGT. CDR3 size: 13 residues. This chain's CDR3 is CASSEQFVDEQYF. The DNA of the CDR3 is TGTGCCAGCAGTGAACAGTTCGTCGACGAGCAGTACTTC.

The gene calls are TRBV7-9 and TRBJ2-7, with TRBD1 as a possible D gene (5 bases). V dropped 8 bases and J dropped 7 bases, with 15 bases sitting between them. The CDR3 is 12 amino acids. CDR1 and CDR2 from the germline V gene are SEHNR and FQNEAQ (reference sequence). The CDR3 here is CASSSYRGEQYF. For the CDR3, the DNA is TGTGCCAGCTCCTCTTATAGGGGTGAGCAGTACTTC.

The V gene is TRBV27, the J gene TRBJ1-1; D might be TRBD1 (5 bases). The CDR3 extends over 15 amino acids. V lost 5 bases and J lost 0, with 13 bases in between. CDR1 and CDR2 (germline): MNHEY, SMNVEV (reference sequence). The CDR3 here is CASSDLVGVNTEAFF. CDR3 nucleotides: TGTGCCAGCAGTGACCTGGTGGGGGTGAACACTGAAGCTTTCTTT.

V usage is TRBV20-1 and J usage is TRBJ2-7, with TRBD2 identical over 8 bases. Per germline, CDR1 DFQATT and CDR2 SNEGSKA (reference sequence). With V trimmed by 3 bases and J by 5 bases, 0 bases remained unmatched. The CDR3 covers 11 residues. The CDR3 region is CSARRGDEQYF. CDR3 DNA sequence: TGCAGTGCTAGGCGGGGGGACGAGCAGTACTTC.

This chain links TRBV29-1 with TRBJ1-2; D is ambiguous. Germline values: CDR1 SQVTM, CDR2 ANQGSEA. V dropped 5 bases and J dropped 3 bases, with 13 bases sitting between them. The CDR3 has 13 amino acids. CDR3 bases: TGCAGCGTTTGGTCGAACTTAGACTATGGCTACACCTTC. This codes for CSVWSNLDYGYTF.

The V and J genes are TRBV7-6 and TRBJ2-7; TRBD1 matches at 7 bases. From germline, CDR1 is SGHVS and CDR2 FNYEAQ. The trim removed 5 bases at V and 2 bases at J, leaving 6 bases unmatched. This CDR3 spans 14 amino acids. CDR3 sequence reads: CASSMTGSPYEQYF. The CDR3 bases are TGTGCCAGCAGCATGACAGGGAGCCCCTACGAGCAGTACTTC. The whole variable domain, filled in from reference TRBV7-6 and TRBJ2-7, reads GAGVSQSPRYKVTKRGQDVALRCDPISGHVSLYWYRQALGQGPEFLTYFNYEAQQDKSGLPNDRFSAERPEGSISTLTIQRTEQRDSAMYRCASSMTGSPYEQYFGPGTRLTVT.

This chain links TRBV7-9 with TRBJ2-2; 8 nucleotides align to TRBD1. Trimming removed 1 base from V and 0 bases from J; junction bases left unmatched: 1. The CDR3 loop spans 16 amino acids. Germline V gene lookup returns CDR1 SEHNR and CDR2 FQNEAQ (reference sequence). CDR3 amino acids: CASSLGTGPNTGELFF. CDR3 DNA sequence: TGTGCCAGCAGCTTAGGGACAGGGCCGAACACCGGGGAGCTGTTTTTT.

The chain joins TRBV6-5 to TRBJ2-7; 9 bases are a match to TRBD2. Germline V CDR1 and CDR2: MNHEY, SVGAGI. The V segment lost 2 bases and the J segment 2 bases; nucleotides outside the gene matches: 1. This CDR3 has 14 residues. Here the CDR3 reads CASSYIAGAYEQYF. The CDR3 region has the DNA TGTGCCAGCAGTTACATAGCGGGAGCCTACGAGCAGTACTTC.

The chain carries TRBV9 and TRBJ2-2, with 9 bases that match TRBD1. The J segment lost 6 bases and the V segment lost 3 bases, leaving 6 bases of the junction unmatched. CDR3 length equals 15 residues. Germline CDR1 SGDLS, CDR2 YYNGEE. The CDR3 bases are TGTGCCAGCAGCGCGGACAGGGGCGCATCCGGGGAGCTGTTTTTT. Amino acids: CASSADRGASGELFF.

This clone was seen only once. The V call is TRBV7-8, the J call TRBJ2-5, with 12 positions matching TRBD2. V was pared by 3 bases and J by 5 bases, with 7 bases of the junction left unmatched. CDR1 and CDR2 (germline): SGHVS, FQNEAQ. The CDR3 spans 16 residues. CDR3 nucleotides: TGTGCCAGCAGCTTGGGGGGGACTAGCGGGTTTGAGACCCAGTACTTC. It yields the protein CASSLGGTSGFETQYF.

The chain recombines TRBV7-2 with TRBJ2-7; the D is unclear. The CDR3 is 13 amino acids. In germline, CDR1 is SGHTA, CDR2 FQGNSA. Trimming pared 0 bases from V and 3 bases from J, leaving 6 bases between. The DNA of the CDR3 is TGTGCCAGCAGCTTAGCGTCAATCTACGAGCAGTACTTC. Its translation: CASSLASIYEQYF.

The table lists this clone with a count of one. The rearrangement joins TRBV29-1 to TRBJ2-2; the D gene is possibly TRBD1 (5 bases). Germline CDR1 SQVTM, CDR2 ANQGSEA. Trimming cost V 0 bases and J 4 bases, with 12 bases left between them. The CDR3 runs 15 residues. Written as DNA, the CDR3 is TGCAGCGTTGAAGAAGGAAGGGGTTTCACCGGGGAGCTGTTTTTT. It is translated as CSVEEGRGFTGELFF.